One sample yielded the 16 T cell receptor beta chains listed below, sequenced in a study of blood T cell repertoires in COVID-19. Profiled with immunoSEQ multiplex PCR; TCRdb holds only in-frame clones, not every one. The sample holds tens of thousands of clones, about 83% seen once. The sample taken for sequencing was peripheral blood. These receptor sequences come from a man in his 70s with COVID-19, enrolled during active disease.

This clone ranks as medium-sized. The V gene is TRBV4-2, the J gene TRBJ2-3; TRBD2 aligns across 9 bases. The junction had 1 base not matched to a gene; V was cut back by 1 base and J by 2 bases. Germline-derived CDR1 and CDR2 are LGHNA and YNFKEQ. The CDR3 is made up of 15 amino acids. The CDR3 sequence: CASSQASGATDTQYF. The CDR3 DNA follows: TGTGCCAGCAGCCAAGCTAGCGGGGCCACAGATACGCAGTATTTT.

About this clone: At one boundary the junction diverges from the germline segment, which might be a read error. This chain links TRBV7-7 with TRBJ2-2; no reliable D call. CDR1 and CDR2 (germline): SSHAT, FNYEAQ (reference sequence). The CDR3 is 16 amino acids. This CDR3 is CASSLISQPNTGELFF. CDR3 bases: TGTGCTAGCAGCTTAATATCACAGCCGAACACCGGGGAGCTGTTTTTT.

The chain has TRBV14 and TRBJ1-1, with TRBD1 as a possible D gene (6 bases). The V end was cut by 2 bases, the J end by 3 bases, with 19 bases between. This CDR3 is built from 17 residues. Per the germline V gene, CDR1 is SGHDN and CDR2 is FVKESK. Here the CDR3 reads CASSQSLAQGVDTEAFF. CDR3 DNA sequence: TGTGCCAGCAGCCAAAGTTTGGCACAGGGTGTTGACACTGAAGCTTTCTTT.

The chain joins TRBV7-3 to TRBJ1-1, with a tentative D call TRBD1 (5 bases). Germline V gene data show CDR1 as SGHTA and CDR2 as FQGTGA. The CDR3 runs 16 residues. Trimming removed 1 base at V and 1 base at J, with 13 bases between. The CDR3 DNA reads as TGTGCCAGCAGCTTAAGGAGGGGCAGCCGGAACACTGAAGCTTTCTTT. Its protein product is CASSLRRGSRNTEAFF. The full variable domain, rest sourced from reference TRBV7-3 and TRBJ1-1, is GAGVSQTPSNKVTEKGKYVELRCDPISGHTALYWYRQSLGQGPEFLIYFQGTGAADDSGLPNDRFFAVRPEGSVSTLKIQRTERGDSAVYLCASSLRRGSRNTEAFFGQGTRLTVV.

The chain carries TRBV4-2 and TRBJ1-5, with 7 nucleotides matching TRBD1. Germline CDR1 is LGHNA and CDR2 is YNFKEQ. This CDR3 region has 15 residues. V lost 4 bases to trimming and J lost 2 bases; unmatched junction nucleotides: 5. The CDR3 spells CASSLQGIGNQPQHF. Written as DNA, the CDR3 is TGTGCCAGCAGCCTACAGGGGATTGGCAATCAGCCCCAGCATTTT.

This clone came up a few times. The chain is built from TRBV6-5 and TRBJ2-7, with TRBD1 identical over 7 bases. Germline CDR1 and CDR2: MNHEY and SVGAGI. The CDR3 covers 14 residues. The J segment lost 4 bases and the V segment lost 0 bases, leaving 3 bases of the junction unmatched. The CDR3 here is CASSYSLTGYEQYF. The CDR3, as DNA: TGTGCCAGCAGTTACTCATTGACAGGGTACGAGCAGTACTTC.

The chain combines TRBV19 with TRBJ2-3, with a weak D call TRBD2 (5 bases). Trimming stripped 4 bases from V and 4 bases from J, with 6 bases between. This CDR3 has 12 amino acids. The germline V gene has CDR1 LNHDA and CDR2 SQIVND (reference sequence). CDR3 sequence: CASSTRADTQYF. The CDR3 nucleotides are TGTGCCAGTAGTACGAGGGCAGATACGCAGTATTTT.

The chain joins TRBV14 to TRBJ2-7; D gene ambiguous. V lost 7 bases to trimming and J lost 6 bases, with 10 bases between them. CDR1 is SGHDN and CDR2 is FVKESK in the germline V gene. This CDR3 comprises 11 residues. This chain's CDR3 is CASIEVFEQYF. CDR3 in DNA: TGTGCCAGCATCGAGGTTTTCGAGCAGTACTTC.

CDR3 protein: CSVVNRNSYGYTF. DNA of the CDR3: TGCAGCGTTGTAAACAGAAACTCCTATGGCTACACCTTC. The chain links TRBV29-1 to TRBJ1-2; D unresolved. The V gene's germline CDR1 is SQVTM and CDR2 ANQGSEA. This CDR3 has 13 residues. V was shortened by 4 bases and J by 4 bases, with 13 bases between the two germline ends.

This clone was observed a few times. The chain couples TRBV5-6 to TRBJ1-2, with TRBD1 matching 7 bases. V gave up 0 bases and J gave up 2 bases; unmatched junction bases: 1. This CDR3 comprises 14 residues. CDR1 and CDR2 from the germline V gene are SGHDT and YYEEEE. CDR3 in amino acids: CASSLETGNYGYTF. In DNA, the CDR3 is TGTGCCAGCAGCTTGGAGACAGGGAACTATGGCTACACCTTC.

The chain carries TRBV30 and TRBJ2-7; D remains ambiguous. In germline, CDR1 is GTSNPN, CDR2 SVGIG (reference sequence). Deletions cut 4 bases from V and 7 bases from J, with 14 bases between. The CDR3 has 12 amino acids. CDR3 region: CAWTVGAGEQYF. DNA for the CDR3: TGTGCCTGGACCGTCGGTGCTGGTGAGCAGTACTTC.

This chain joins TRBV28 and TRBJ2-7; weak D call: TRBD1 (6 bases). Trimming removed 2 bases at V and 4 bases at J, with 18 bases between. CDR3 length: 16 residues. In germline, CDR1 is MDHEN, CDR2 SYDVKM. The CDR3 coding sequence is TGTGCCAGCAGTTTAAGGGGACACTCCAAGGGGTACGAGCAGTACTTC. Translated, it gives CASSLRGHSKGYEQYF.

A few counts support this clone. The gene calls are TRBV19 and TRBJ1-1; possible D gene TRBD1, 5 bases. V was cut by 9 bases and J by 1 base, with 9 bases left in between. CDR1 and CDR2 from the germline V gene are LNHDA and SQIVND (reference sequence). This CDR3 comprises 12 residues. CDR3 region: CASRDRNTEAFF. CDR3 nucleotides: TGTGCCAGCAGAGACAGGAACACTGAAGCTTTCTTT.

The V gene is TRBV5-4, the J gene TRBJ1-4; D ambiguous. In germline, CDR1 is SGHNT, CDR2 YYREEE (reference sequence). The ends were cut back, 5 bases at V and 0 bases at J, with 8 bases in the middle. This CDR3 has 14 amino acids. CDR3 bases: TGTGCCAGCAGGGCCGGGACAACTAATGAAAAACTGTTTTTT. Translating gives CASRAGTTNEKLFF.

The chain is built from TRBV27 and TRBJ1-2; weak D call: TRBD1 (6 bases). Trimming left V 6 bases short and J 2 bases short, with 13 bases between. The CDR3 runs 14 residues. CDR1 MNHEY and CDR2 SMNVEV come from the germline V gene (reference sequence). This CDR3 is CASRPTGRNYGYTF. The CDR3 region has the DNA TGTGCCAGCAGGCCGACAGGACGAAACTATGGCTACACCTTC.

The chain combines TRBV13 with TRBJ1-1; maybe TRBD1 (6 bases). The length of the CDR3 is 17 residues. V lost 0 bases and J 0 bases, leaving 14 bases between the germline ends. Germline CDR1 is PRHDT and CDR2 is FYEKMQ (reference sequence). CDR3 residues: CASSLGQGNVLNTEAFF. CDR3 DNA: TGTGCCAGCAGCTTAGGCCAGGGGAATGTGTTGAACACTGAAGCTTTCTTT.